This T cell receptor (beta chain) was sequenced during a study of cytomegalovirus exposure and HLA in healthy donors. Overall study: Inside one of the first data releases sat around 80 million unique TCRs taken from HLA-typed donors. Findings and limits, study-wide: A later analysis found TCR association rates differed by HLA locus, highest for DRB1 and lowest for HLA-C. A prior analysis recorded that most TCR beta V segments were productive about 90% or about 30% of the time.

In regard to this clone: As yet, its antigen is unknown.

Primers for the PCR totalled 60 Vbeta and 13 Jbeta. Assay: immunoSEQ multiplex PCR; the TCRdb copy retains only in-frame clones and omits some. The sample's table shows 100,000 to 150,000 clones. CDR3 size: 15 residues. Germline loops: CDR1 SGHDT, CDR2 YYEEEE. Trimming removed 3 bases from V and 2 bases from J; junction bases left unmatched: 3. The chain couples TRBV5-6 to TRBJ1-5; 9 nucleotides align to TRBD1. Sequenced input: PBMCs. This TCR was sampled from a man in his forties in good health and CMV-seronegative. The CDR3 DNA is TGTGCCAGCAGCTCCCGGGACAGGGGCAATCAGCCCCAGCATTTT. Residues: CASSSRDRGNQPQHF.